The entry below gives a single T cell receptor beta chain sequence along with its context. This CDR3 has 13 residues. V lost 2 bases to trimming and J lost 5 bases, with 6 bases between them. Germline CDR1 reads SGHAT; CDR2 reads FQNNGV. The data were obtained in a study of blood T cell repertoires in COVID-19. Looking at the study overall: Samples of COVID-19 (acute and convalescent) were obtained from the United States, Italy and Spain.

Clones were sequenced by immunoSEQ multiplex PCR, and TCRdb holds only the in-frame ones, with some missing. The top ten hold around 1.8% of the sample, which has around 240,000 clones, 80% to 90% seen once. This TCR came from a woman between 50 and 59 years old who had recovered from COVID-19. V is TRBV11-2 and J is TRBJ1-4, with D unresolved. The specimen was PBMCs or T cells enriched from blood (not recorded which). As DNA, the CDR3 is TGTGCCAGCAGCTTAACCCTAAATGAAAAACTGTTTTTT. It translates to CASSLTLNEKLFF.